Here is one T cell receptor (beta chain) with its context. This sample is part of a study of blood T cell repertoires in COVID-19. Turning to the study itself: Samples representing acute and convalescent COVID-19 were sourced from the United States, Italy and Spain. PBMCs, B-cell-depleted T cells, or T cells provided the cDNA or gDNA that made up the material.

Those enrolled in Seattle joined during active infection and were followed longitudinally afterward. CDR3 length: 13 amino acids. The germline V and J ends were trimmed by 8 bases and 0 bases, with 11 bases remaining between them. CDR1 and CDR2 (germline): GTSNPN, SVGIG (reference sequence). Per the original data handling: Estimation of nucleated cell counts relied on the amplification of reference gene primers. The data were produced by immunoSEQ multiplex PCR, yet TCRdb's version contains in-frame clones alone and is incomplete. The D gene and trimming were derived from the DNA, and the V and J assignments and clone size from that table. The repertoire holds about 270,000 clones, roughly 90% seen once, with around 13% in the top ten.

The sequence was collected from a woman between 65 and 79 years old with COVID-19, enrolled during active disease. Input material: peripheral blood. The chain employs TRBV30 and TRBJ1-3; D is possibly TRBD1 (5 bases). The CDR3 DNA sequence: TGTGCCGGGGACGGCGGCTCTGGAAACACCATATATTTT. Encoded protein: CAGDGGSGNTIYF. Full variable domain (missing parts from reference TRBV30 and TRBJ1-3): SQTIHQWPATLVQPVGSPLSLECTVEGTSNPNLYWYRQAAGRGLQLLFYSVGIGQISSEVPQNLSASRPQDRQFILSSKKLLLSDSGFYLCAGDGGSGNTIYFGEGSWLTVV.